This is a list of T cell receptor beta chains from one sample in a study of identical twins. TCRdb ran MiXCR on the 5' RACE reads and lists one entry per CDR3 protein. The table has hundreds of thousands of distinct CDR3 sequences, 8.5% to 9% seen once. These data are also associated with another study on yellow fever vaccine responses in identical twins.

Source material: PBMCs. These receptors were taken from a woman aged 18-35 years in good health. The CDR3 runs from the conserved cysteine through the conserved F or W. Each record gives: V gene, J gene, CDR3 protein.

v_call: TRBV12-3/TRBV12-4; j_call: TRBJ2-5; cdr3_aa: CASTPGAVSETQYF
v_call: TRBV7-8; j_call: TRBJ2-1; cdr3_aa: CASTPVGTGADNEQFF
v_call: TRBV7-9; j_call: TRBJ2-7; cdr3_aa: CASSLESRTGKTYEQYF
v_call: TRBV20-1; j_call: TRBJ1-1; cdr3_aa: CSARDVFTGGTEAFF
v_call: TRBV4-1; j_call: TRBJ2-7; cdr3_aa: CASSQERRGDYEQYF
v_call: TRBV6-5; j_call: TRBJ2-2; cdr3_aa: CASSYTEGSGELFF
v_call: TRBV6-5; j_call: TRBJ1-2; cdr3_aa: CASSLTGGSYGYTF
v_call: TRBV10-3; j_call: TRBJ2-7; cdr3_aa: CAITRGQVLNEQYF
v_call: TRBV20-1; j_call: TRBJ2-4; cdr3_aa: CSAREPGAAGPPNIQYF
v_call: TRBV29-1; j_call: TRBJ1-2; cdr3_aa: CSVEDQTTNYGYTF
v_call: TRBV3-1; j_call: TRBJ2-7; cdr3_aa: CASSPSGLNPYEQYF
v_call: TRBV9; j_call: TRBJ2-5; cdr3_aa: CASSVWDREFQETQYF
v_call: TRBV27; j_call: TRBJ2-3; cdr3_aa: CASSLSFGLTNTQYF
v_call: TRBV3-1; j_call: TRBJ2-2; cdr3_aa: CASSPLGLARELFF
v_call: TRBV11-3; j_call: TRBJ2-7; cdr3_aa: CASSPRGGTEQYF
v_call: TRBV14; j_call: TRBJ2-1; cdr3_aa: CASSQDRLAGEYNEQFF
v_call: TRBV18; j_call: TRBJ2-7; cdr3_aa: CASSPIHTAGSYEQYF
v_call: TRBV5-1; j_call: TRBJ2-5; cdr3_aa: CASSAEPGQGTQYF
v_call: TRBV4-3; j_call: TRBJ2-1; cdr3_aa: CASSQDLGGKLYIEQFF
v_call: TRBV7-9; j_call: TRBJ2-1; cdr3_aa: CASSLMPGGKNEQFF
v_call: TRBV5-1; j_call: TRBJ2-7; cdr3_aa: CASSLKSSYEQYF
v_call: TRBV7-9; j_call: TRBJ2-1; cdr3_aa: CASSTTAGVEQFF
v_call: TRBV6-5; j_call: TRBJ1-1; cdr3_aa: CASSYSQTLNTEAFF
v_call: TRBV7-9; j_call: TRBJ2-2; cdr3_aa: CASSPRPGELFF
v_call: TRBV28; j_call: TRBJ2-7; cdr3_aa: CASSSRSTGEQYF
v_call: TRBV7-2; j_call: TRBJ2-7; cdr3_aa: CASSTRDQKTQLYEQYF
v_call: TRBV4-2; j_call: TRBJ2-7; cdr3_aa: CASSQDLADDSYEQYF
v_call: TRBV6-1; j_call: TRBJ2-5; cdr3_aa: CASSVMYQETQYF
v_call: TRBV7-2; j_call: TRBJ2-3; cdr3_aa: CASSRQGTVNTDTQYF
v_call: TRBV3-1; j_call: TRBJ2-3; cdr3_aa: CASSAALREDPSTDTQYF